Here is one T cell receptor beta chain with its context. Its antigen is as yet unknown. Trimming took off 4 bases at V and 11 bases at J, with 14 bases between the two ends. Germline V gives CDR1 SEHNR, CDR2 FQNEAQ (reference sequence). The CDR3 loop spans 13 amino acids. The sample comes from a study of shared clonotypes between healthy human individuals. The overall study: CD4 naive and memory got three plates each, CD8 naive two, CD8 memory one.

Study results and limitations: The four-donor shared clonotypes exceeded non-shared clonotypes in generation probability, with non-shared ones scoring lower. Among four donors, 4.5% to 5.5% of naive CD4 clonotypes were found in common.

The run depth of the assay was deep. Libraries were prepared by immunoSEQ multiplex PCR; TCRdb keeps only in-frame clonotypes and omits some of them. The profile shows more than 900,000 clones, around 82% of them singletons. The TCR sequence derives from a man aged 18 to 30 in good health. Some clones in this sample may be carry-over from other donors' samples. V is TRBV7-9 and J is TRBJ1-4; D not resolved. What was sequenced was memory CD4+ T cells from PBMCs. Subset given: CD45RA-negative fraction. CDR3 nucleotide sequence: TGTGCCAGCAGCTCCTCCTTGTTAGATAAACTGTTTTTT. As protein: CASSSSLLDKLFF.